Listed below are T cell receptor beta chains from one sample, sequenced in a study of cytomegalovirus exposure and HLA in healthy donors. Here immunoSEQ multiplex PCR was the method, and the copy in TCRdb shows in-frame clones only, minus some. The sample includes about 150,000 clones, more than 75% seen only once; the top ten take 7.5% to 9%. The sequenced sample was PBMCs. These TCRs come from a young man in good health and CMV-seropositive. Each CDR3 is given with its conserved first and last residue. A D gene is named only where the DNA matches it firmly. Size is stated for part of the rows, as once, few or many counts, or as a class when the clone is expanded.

CASSLAGRTAYNEQFF,TGTGCCAGCAGCTTGGCGGGTCGGACAGCCTACAATGAGCAGTTCTTC,NA,TRBV5-4,TRBJ2-1,NA
CASTTGQGAYNEQFF,TGTGCCAGTACCACGGGACAGGGGGCCTACAATGAGCAGTTCTTC,TRBD1,TRBV19,TRBJ2-1,NA
CASSEVSGRSDTQYF,TGTGCCAGCAGTGAAGTGAGCGGGAGGTCAGATACGCAGTATTTT,TRBD2,TRBV6-1,TRBJ2-3,NA
CASSLVRGNTEAFF,TGTGCCAGCAGCTTAGTAAGGGGGAACACTGAAGCTTTCTTT,NA,TRBV7-9,TRBJ1-1,NA
CAWSVPGHLNTEAFF,TGTGCCTGGAGTGTACCGGGACACTTGAACACTGAAGCTTTCTTT,NA,TRBV30,TRBJ1-1,NA
CASSPRGGGGITDTQYF,TGTGCCAGCAGCCCACGGGGGGGCGGGGGGATCACAGATACGCAGTATTTT,TRBD2,TRBV9,TRBJ2-3,NA
CASSLAGGGQETQYF,TGCGCCAGCAGCTTGGCGGGGGGAGGACAAGAGACCCAGTACTTC,TRBD2,TRBV5-1,TRBJ2-5,NA
CSVDPLAGGGWVGTDTQYF,TGCAGCGTTGACCCCCTAGCAGGCGGGGGGTGGGTGGGCACAGATACGCAGTATTTT,TRBD2,TRBV29-1,TRBJ2-3,NA
CASREPRGHEQYF,TGTGCCAGCAGAGAACCGAGGGGGCACGAGCAGTACTTC,TRBD1,TRBV25-1,TRBJ2-7,NA
CASSRTGSPSRYYEQYF,TGTGCCAGCTCCCGAACAGGATCCCCCTCCCGATACTACGAGCAGTACTTC,NA,TRBV27,TRBJ2-7,NA
CASSYRESSGNTIYF,TGTGCCAGCAGTTACCGAGAGAGCTCTGGAAACACCATATATTTT,NA,TRBV6-5,TRBJ1-3,NA
CASSPVAWQGIYEQYF,TGTGCCAGCAGCCCGGTTGCGTGGCAGGGAATATACGAGCAGTACTTC,NA,TRBV11-2,TRBJ2-7,NA
CASNFAGRWTDTQYF,TGTGCCAGCAACTTTGCGGGCCGATGGACAGATACGCAGTATTTT,NA,TRBV9,TRBJ2-3,NA
CATSRTGTGNYGYTF,TGTGCCACCAGCAGGACCGGGACTGGTAACTATGGCTACACCTTC,NA,TRBV15,TRBJ1-2,NA
CASSLNRQTYNEQFF,TGTGCCAGCAGCTTAAACAGGCAAACCTACAATGAGCAGTTCTTC,NA,TRBV7-9,TRBJ2-1,NA
CASRLGQGDYGYTF,TGTGCCAGTAGATTGGGACAGGGAGACTATGGCTACACCTTC,TRBD1,TRBV19,TRBJ1-2,NA
CASSLQGNTEAFF,TGCGCCAGCAGCTTACAGGGAAACACTGAAGCTTTCTTT,NA,TRBV5-1,TRBJ1-1,NA
CASSIEGLPNTEAFF,TGTGCCAGTAGTATAGAGGGACTGCCGAACACTGAAGCTTTCTTT,NA,TRBV19,TRBJ1-1,once
CASSRRRRRLETEAFF,TGTGCCAGCAGCAGAAGGCGTAGGAGACTCGAGACTGAAGCTTTCTTT,NA,TRBV21-1,TRBJ1-1,NA
CASSVAVTGEVRVAGELFF,TGTGCCAGCAGCGTAGCTGTGACAGGGGAGGTTAGAGTGGCCGGGGAGCTGTTTTTT,TRBD1,TRBV9,TRBJ2-2,NA
CASSERTGGNTIYF,TGTGCCAGCAGTGAACGGACAGGGGGAAACACCATATATTTT,TRBD1,TRBV6-1,TRBJ1-3,NA
CASLAGGGEQFF,TGTGCCAGCCTAGCGGGGGGCGGTGAGCAGTTCTTC,TRBD2,TRBV10-3,TRBJ2-1,once
CASSWEGVANTEAFF,TGCGCCAGCAGTTGGGAGGGGGTAGCGAACACTGAAGCTTTCTTT,NA,TRBV4-1,TRBJ1-1,NA
CASSLQPAGGNNQPQHF,TGTGCCAGCAGCCTTCAACCGGCAGGGGGCAACAATCAGCCCCAGCATTTT,TRBD1,TRBV5-4,TRBJ1-5,once
CASRSVLGQGYGYTF,TGTGCCAGCAGGAGCGTTTTGGGACAGGGCTATGGCTACACCTTC,TRBD1,TRBV2,TRBJ1-2,NA
CASIGEDGYTF,TGTGCCAGTATTGGGGAGGATGGCTACACCTTC,NA,TRBV19,TRBJ1-2,NA
CASSTGTVEPQHF,TGTGCCAGCAGTACCGGGACTGTGGAGCCCCAGCATTTT,NA,TRBV2,TRBJ1-5,few
CASSQSTTLTGFPYNEQFF,TGCGCCAGCAGTCAGTCCACGACCCTGACAGGGTTTCCCTACAATGAGCAGTTCTTC,TRBD1,TRBV23-1,TRBJ2-1,NA
CASSLGRQVLNTEAFF,TGTGCCAGCAGCTTAGGACGACAGGTGCTGAACACTGAAGCTTTCTTT,NA,TRBV7-9,TRBJ1-1,NA
CASSQWSRRGSSYNEQFF,TGTGCCAGCAGCCAATGGAGTAGGCGGGGCAGCTCCTACAATGAGCAGTTCTTC,NA,TRBV16,TRBJ2-1,NA
CASSSRDRAYNEQFF,TGTGCCAGCAGCTCCCGGGACAGGGCCTACAATGAGCAGTTCTTC,TRBD1,TRBV9,TRBJ2-1,NA
CASSVGGHPRGELFF,TGTGCCAGCAGCGTAGGAGGACACCCAAGGGGGGAGCTGTTTTTT,NA,TRBV9,TRBJ2-2,NA
CASRTGPNYGYTF,TGTGCCAGCAGGACAGGTCCTAACTATGGCTACACCTTC,NA,TRBV6-1,TRBJ1-2,NA
CASSQPPSPPNSPLHF,TGCGCCAGCAGCCAACCCCCGAGCCCGCCGAATTCACCCCTCCACTTT,NA,TRBV4-3,TRBJ1-6,NA
CASSQARQGGHEQYF,TGCGCCAGCAGCCAAGCCCGACAGGGGGGCCACGAGCAGTACTTC,TRBD1,TRBV4-3,TRBJ2-7,NA
CASSAYRAHEQYF,TGTGCCAGCAGCGCATACAGGGCCCACGAGCAGTACTTC,NA,TRBV21-1,TRBJ2-7,NA
CASSTGQSNQPQHF,TGTGCCAGCAGTACAGGGCAAAGCAATCAGCCCCAGCATTTT,NA,TRBV6-5,TRBJ1-5,NA
CASSPGGAGGNTEAFF,TGTGCCAGCAGCCCGGGTGGCGCAGGGGGAAACACTGAAGCTTTCTTT,TRBD1,TRBV11-3,TRBJ1-1,NA
CASGLRGSGGSATNEKLFF,TGTGCTAGTGGTTTGCGGGGATCAGGGGGATCAGCAACTAATGAAAAACTGTTTTTT,TRBD1,TRBV12-5,TRBJ1-4,NA
CASSINRVNRTEAFF,TGTGCCAGTAGTATCAACAGGGTAAATCGCACTGAAGCTTTCTTT,NA,TRBV19,TRBJ1-1,NA
CATSLRGGGETQYF,TGTGCCACCAGCCTACGGGGAGGGGGAGAGACCCAGTACTTC,NA,TRBV15,TRBJ2-5,few
CASSLERPSGSGELFF,TGCGCCAGCAGCTTGGAGCGGCCCTCGGGATCCGGGGAGCTGTTTTTT,NA,TRBV5-1,TRBJ2-2,NA
CASSLGSGRQYF,TGTGCCAGCAGCTTAGGGAGCGGGAGACAGTACTTC,TRBD2,TRBV7-9,TRBJ2-7,NA
CASSKGVADPTGYTF,TGCGCCAGCTCTAAGGGGGTGGCAGATCCCACGGGCTACACCTTC,NA,TRBV4-1,TRBJ1-2,NA
CASSLGYERYEQYF,TGTGCCAGCAGCCTGGGCTATGAACGCTACGAGCAGTACTTC,NA,TRBV11-1,TRBJ2-7,once
CASGGSGANVLTF,TGTGCCAGCGGGGGGTCTGGGGCCAACGTCCTGACTTTC,NA,TRBV7-3,TRBJ2-6,NA
CASSSGITTDTQYF,TGTGCCAGCAGTTCGGGGATCACCACAGATACGCAGTATTTT,NA,TRBV27,TRBJ2-3,once
CSGRGGHEQYF,TGCAGCGGACGGGGGGGCCACGAGCAGTACTTC,TRBD2,TRBV29-1,TRBJ2-7,NA
CAWSVLRAYNEQFF,TGTGCCTGGAGTGTACTGAGGGCCTACAATGAGCAGTTCTTC,NA,TRBV30,TRBJ2-1,NA
CASSFKGEETEAFF,TGTGCCAGCAGCTTTAAGGGGGAAGAAACTGAAGCTTTCTTT,NA,TRBV5-5,TRBJ1-1,NA
CASSFVTGRNQPQHF,TGTGCCAGCAGCTTTGTGACAGGACGCAATCAGCCCCAGCATTTT,NA,TRBV7-8,TRBJ1-5,NA
CASTDQGNYGYTF,TGTGCCAGCACCGATCAGGGGAACTATGGCTACACCTTC,NA,TRBV6-6,TRBJ1-2,once
CASSSSSRSQETQYF,TGTGCCAGCTCATCCAGTTCTAGATCTCAAGAGACCCAGTACTTC,NA,TRBV18,TRBJ2-5,NA
CASSQDERSGNTIYF,TGCGCCAGCAGCCAAGACGAGAGATCTGGAAACACCATATATTTT,NA,TRBV4-1,TRBJ1-3,NA